The clone carrying this T cell receptor beta chain turned up a few times. The target antigen is unknown. This could be a read error, since a much larger clone is one nucleotide away. The germline V gene has CDR1 GTSNPN and CDR2 SVGIG (reference sequence). The CDR3 is 12 residues long. The data were taken from a study of tumor-infiltrating lymphocytes in primary liver carcinoma. With a constant-region primer, TCR beta cDNA was made from 500 ng of total RNA. ARM-PCR, slightly modified, supplied the TCR beta libraries through three nested multiplex PCR rounds. TRBV1-TRBV30 forward primers and a C-beta reverse primer were used in the first two PCR rounds, which each ran for approximately 9 cycles. From the multiplex PCR reads, TCRdb called clonotypes with MiXCR, one entry per CDR3 protein. The table has 50,000 or so distinct CDR3 sequences, around 77% seen once. The study, taken as a whole, reports: Found in all five tumor regions were only about 7-25% of top clones. The study found tumor-adjacent and tumor-blood pairs overlapped less than tumor region pairs.

The roughly 17-32 mg bulk tissue piece was not sorted before simultaneous RNA and DNA extraction. Per tumor, sampling covered five separate regions. The chain carries TRBV30 and TRBJ2-7; no clear D gene. The sequence was obtained from a man aged 35 to 55 with primary liver carcinoma and hepatitis B virus infection. Sequenced material: liver tumor tissue from sampling region 5. Subset defined: tumor region T5, tumor centre. The CDR3 DNA is TGTGCCTGGAATAGGGAACCAGACGAGCGGTACTTC. As protein: CAWNREPDERYF.